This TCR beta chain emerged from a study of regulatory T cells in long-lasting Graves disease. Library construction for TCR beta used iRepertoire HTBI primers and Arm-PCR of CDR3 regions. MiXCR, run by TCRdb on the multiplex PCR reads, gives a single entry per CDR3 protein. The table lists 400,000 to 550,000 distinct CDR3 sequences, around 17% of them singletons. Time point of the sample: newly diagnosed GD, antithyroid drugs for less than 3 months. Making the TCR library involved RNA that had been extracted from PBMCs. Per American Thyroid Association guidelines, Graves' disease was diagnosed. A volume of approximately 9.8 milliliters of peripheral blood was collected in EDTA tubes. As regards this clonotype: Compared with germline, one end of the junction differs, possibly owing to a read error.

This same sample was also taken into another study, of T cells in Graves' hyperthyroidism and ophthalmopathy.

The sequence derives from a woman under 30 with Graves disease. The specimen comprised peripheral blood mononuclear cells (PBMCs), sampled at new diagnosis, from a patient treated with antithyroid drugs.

CDR3 sequence (DNA): TGTGCCAGCAGTTCTACTAGCGCGGTGTTCTACGATGAGCAGTTCTTC. This translates into CASSSTSAVFYDEQFF. This chain uses TRBV6-5 with TRBJ2-1; 7 bases are a match to TRBD2. Germline-derived CDR1 and CDR2 are MNHEY and SVGAGI. This CDR3 region has 16 residues.